This T cell receptor beta chain was profiled in a study of blood T cell repertoires in COVID-19. TCRdb's copy holds only in-frame clones and misses some; the assay was immunoSEQ multiplex PCR. This table holds a few hundred thousand clones, roughly 90% found once. CDR1 MNHEY and CDR2 SVGAGI come from the germline V gene. The CDR3 consists of 13 residues. The V end lost 5 bases, the J end lost 12 bases, and 19 bases lay between the germline ends. The receptor was isolated from a woman aged 25-40 years who had recovered from COVID-19. This chain joins TRBV6-5 and TRBJ1-2; no definite D call. Sequenced material: PBMCs or T cells enriched from blood (not recorded which). As DNA, the CDR3 is TGTGCCAGCAGTCCCCGAGAGGATTTTAAAGACACCTTC. It specifies CASSPREDFKDTF.